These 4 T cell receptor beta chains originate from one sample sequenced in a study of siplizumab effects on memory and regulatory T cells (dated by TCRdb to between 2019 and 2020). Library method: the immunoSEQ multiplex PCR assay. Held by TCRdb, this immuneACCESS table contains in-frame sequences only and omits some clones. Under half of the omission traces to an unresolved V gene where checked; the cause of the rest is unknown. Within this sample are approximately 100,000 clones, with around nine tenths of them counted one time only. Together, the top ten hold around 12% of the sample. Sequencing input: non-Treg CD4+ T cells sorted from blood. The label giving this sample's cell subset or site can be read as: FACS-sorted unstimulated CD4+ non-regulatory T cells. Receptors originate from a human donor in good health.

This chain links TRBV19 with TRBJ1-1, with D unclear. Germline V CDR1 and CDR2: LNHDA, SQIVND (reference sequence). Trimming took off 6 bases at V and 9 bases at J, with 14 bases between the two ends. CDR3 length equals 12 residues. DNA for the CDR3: TGTGCCAGTAGCCCCCCCGGGGTTAAAGCTTTCTTT. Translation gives CASSPPGVKAFF.

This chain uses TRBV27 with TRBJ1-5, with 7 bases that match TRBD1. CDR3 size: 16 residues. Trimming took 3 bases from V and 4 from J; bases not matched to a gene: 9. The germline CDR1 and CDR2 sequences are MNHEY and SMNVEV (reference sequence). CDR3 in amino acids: CASSLTWQGGNQPQHF. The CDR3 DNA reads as TGTGCCAGCAGTTTGACTTGGCAGGGGGGGAATCAGCCCCAGCATTTT.

CDR3 nucleotides: TGTGCCAGCAGTGTCAGCGGGAGTTTGACCGGGGAGCTGTTTTTT. Protein: CASSVSGSLTGELFF. The rearrangement links TRBV6-4 to TRBJ2-2, with 8 bases fitting TRBD2. The junction had 6 bases not matched to a gene; V was cut back by 4 bases and J by 5 bases. Germline V gene data show CDR1 as MRHNA and CDR2 as SNTAGT. The CDR3 runs to 15 residues.

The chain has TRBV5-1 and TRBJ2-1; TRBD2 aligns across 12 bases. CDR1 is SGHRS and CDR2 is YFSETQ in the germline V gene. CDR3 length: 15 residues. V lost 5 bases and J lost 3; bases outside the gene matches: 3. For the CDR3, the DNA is TGCGCCAGCAGACCGGGACTAGCGGGCTACAATGAGCAGTTCTTC. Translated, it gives CASRPGLAGYNEQFF.